These 2 T cell receptor beta chains share one sample of origin, sequenced in a study of T cell responses to AZD1222 COVID-19 vaccine. Data came from immunoSEQ multiplex PCR; TCRdb stores just in-frame clones and leaves some out. Of roughly 140,000 clones in the sample, about 91% were seen once. The material was peripheral blood, obtained on day 0 of AZD1222 vaccination. Receptor source: an adult in good health.

The chain uses TRBV28 and TRBJ1-2; 9 bases are shared with TRBD1. Germline V CDR1 and CDR2: MDHEN, SYDVKM. This CDR3 is built from 14 residues. V was pared by 5 bases and J by 10 bases, with 11 bases of the junction left unmatched. CDR3: CASSGAGTGLDYTF. The CDR3 DNA reads TGTGCCAGCAGTGGTGCCGGGACAGGGTTGGACTACACCTTC.

The gene calls are TRBV2 and TRBJ1-5; the match to TRBD1 covers 7 bases. V lost 6 bases and J lost 4; bases outside the gene matches: 9. Germline V gives CDR1 SNHLY, CDR2 FYNNEI. The CDR3 length is 15 residues. CDR3 sequence reads: CASRAGTARNQPQHF. The CDR3 DNA reads as TGTGCCAGCAGGGCGGGGACAGCCAGGAATCAGCCCCAGCATTTT.